One sample yielded the 23 T cell receptor beta chains listed below, sequenced in a study of Tregs in tolerant kidney transplant recipients. Profiling relied on immunoSEQ multiplex PCR, and the TCRdb table lists in-frame clones only, not all of them. The sample carries about 240,000 clones, 84% recorded once. The sequenced sample consisted of CD4+ T cells from blood. Receptor source: a human donor in good health.

The rearrangement uses TRBV18 and TRBJ2-7; the match to TRBD2 covers 12 bases. Germline V gene sequence: CDR1 KGHSH, CDR2 LQKENI. J lost 3 bases, V lost 6 bases, and 9 bases had no gene match. The CDR3 is 16 amino acids. For the CDR3, the DNA is TGTGCCAGCTCCCGACCGGGACTAGCGGGCCGCTACGAGCAGTACTTC. Translated, it gives CASSRPGLAGRYEQYF.

V gene TRBV30 combines with J gene TRBJ1-4; D is unresolved. The germline V gene encodes CDR1 GTSNPN and CDR2 SVGIG (reference sequence). The CDR3 consists of 15 residues. V shed 0 bases and J shed 0 bases, with 8 bases lying between them. The CDR3 loop is CAWSVGSTTNEKLFF. The CDR3 bases are TGTGCCTGGAGTGTCGGGAGTACAACTAATGAAAAACTGTTTTTT.

The chain has TRBV4-1 and TRBJ2-5, with unresolved D. This CDR3 has 13 amino acids. Germline V CDR1 and CDR2: MGHRA, YSYEKL. V lost 0 bases to trimming and J lost 5 bases, with 7 bases between them. CDR3 sequence reads: CASSQEVRETQYF. In DNA, the CDR3 is TGCGCCAGCAGCCAAGAAGTCCGGGAGACCCAGTACTTC.

The V and J genes are TRBV9 and TRBJ2-1; 12 positions agree with TRBD2. CDR1 and CDR2 from the germline V gene are SGDLS and YYNGEE. Trimming cost V 4 bases and J 3 bases; bases outside gene matches: 2. CDR3 size: 15 residues. This chain's CDR3 is CASSPLAGGYNEQFF. The CDR3 bases are TGTGCCAGCAGCCCACTAGCGGGAGGCTACAATGAGCAGTTCTTC.

The V and J genes are TRBV6-5 and TRBJ2-7; 9 nucleotides agree with TRBD1. The length of the CDR3 is 15 residues. V was clipped by 6 bases and J by 1 base; unmatched bases: 7. CDR1 and CDR2 from the germline V gene are MNHEY and SVGAGI. This CDR3 reads CASSPDRGTSYEQYF. The CDR3 DNA follows: TGTGCCAGCAGCCCTGACAGGGGGACGTCCTACGAGCAGTACTTC.

The chain recombines TRBV5-8 with TRBJ2-5; D gene unclear. The end of the DNA aligns better with TRBJ2-7, so the J call may be wrong. The germline V gene has CDR1 SGHTS and CDR2 YDEGEE. The CDR3 is 15 amino acids. The CDR3 loop is CASSLRPDLTYEQYF. CDR3 sequence (DNA): TGTGCCAGCAGCCTCCGCCCGGATTTAACCTACGAGCAGTACTTC.

The J gene is TRBJ1-3, the V gene TRBV30; D is undetermined. The CDR3 sequence is 12 residues long. In germline, CDR1 is GTSNPN, CDR2 SVGIG (reference sequence). V was clipped by 5 bases and J by 0 bases, with 5 bases between them. This chain's CDR3 is CAWGPSGNTIYF. CDR3 DNA: TGTGCCTGGGGCCCCTCTGGAAACACCATATATTTT.

In its sample, this clone was seen once. The chain joins TRBV27 to TRBJ2-1, with 10 bases lining up with TRBD1. Germline V lookup: CDR1 MNHEY, CDR2 SMNVEV (reference sequence). Trimming cost V 6 bases and J 6 bases; bases outside gene matches: 14. This CDR3 has 17 amino acids. The CDR3 DNA follows: TGTGCCAGCAGCTCGGACAGGGGGTATCCTGGGTCCAATGAGCAGTTCTTC. As protein: CASSSDRGYPGSNEQFF.

Notes on this clone: The same CDR3 also results from other DNA sequences found in this sample. The chain recombines TRBV7-2 with TRBJ1-1; D remains ambiguous. The V gene's germline CDR1 is SGHTA and CDR2 FQGNSA. This CDR3 is 16 amino acids long. Trimming shortened V by 3 bases and J by 1 base, and 15 bases separated the two germline ends. Here the CDR3 reads CASSLAGRQWNTEAFF. The DNA of the CDR3 is TGTGCCAGCAGCTTGGCGGGGAGACAATGGAACACTGAAGCTTTCTTT.

The chain uses TRBV11-3 and TRBJ2-1, with 7 bases lining up with TRBD2. V dropped 3 bases and J dropped 10; count of bases not matched to a gene: 9. Per germline, CDR1 SGHNT and CDR2 YENEEA. The CDR3 loop spans 14 amino acids. The CDR3 DNA reads TGTGCCAGCAGCTTGGGAGGGGTGGCACAGGAGCAGTTCTTC. Translation gives CASSLGGVAQEQFF.

The chain uses TRBV5-1 and TRBJ1-5, with 7 bases lining up with TRBD1. Germline-derived CDR1 and CDR2 are SGHRS and YFSETQ. Germline trimming cut 2 bases from V and 3 bases from J; bases unmatched to any gene: 8. This CDR3 is 16 amino acids long. The DNA for the CDR3 is TGCGCCAGCAGCTTTCGAGCCGGGACAGACAATCAGCCCCAGCATTTT. It yields the protein CASSFRAGTDNQPQHF.

This clone was counted only a few times. The chain couples TRBV11-2 to TRBJ2-7; TRBD1 matches at 8 bases. V lost 10 bases and J lost 2; bases outside the gene matches: 7. Germline V CDR1 and CDR2: SGHAT, FQNNGV. The CDR3 runs 13 residues. The CDR3: CATRGQGTYEQYF. The DNA for the CDR3 is TGTGCCACCAGAGGACAGGGTACCTACGAGCAGTACTTC.

The chain combines TRBV6-1 with TRBJ2-1; the D gene could be TRBD1 or TRBD2 (6 bases each). The CDR3 is made up of 13 amino acids. Germline values: CDR1 MNHNS, CDR2 SASEGT. V was trimmed by 5 bases and J by 6 bases, leaving 11 bases between them. This CDR3 reads CASSTGALNEQFF. The CDR3 DNA is TGTGCCAGCAGTACGGGGGCCCTCAATGAGCAGTTCTTC.

The rearrangement joins TRBV2 to TRBJ2-7; 8 bases are a match to TRBD1. This CDR3 contains 14 residues. Germline CDR1 is SNHLY and CDR2 is FYNNEI. J was trimmed by 0 bases and V by 7 bases; bases with no gene match: 5. In DNA form, the CDR3 reads TGTGCCAGCATCGGGACAGGTAGCTCCTACGAGCAGTACTTC. This translates into CASIGTGSSYEQYF. Together with reference TRBV2 and TRBJ2-7, the CDR3 gives the full variable domain: EPEVTQTPSHQVTQMGQEVILRCVPISNHLYFYWYRQILGQKVEFLVSFYNNEISEKSEIFDDQFSVERPDGSNFTLKIRSTKLEDSAMYFCASIGTGSSYEQYFGPGTRLTVT.

This chain uses TRBV2 with TRBJ1-1, with no clear D. The CDR3 is made up of 10 amino acids. Trimming shortened V by 3 bases and J by 9 bases, and 5 bases separated the two germline ends. Looked up from germline, CDR1 is SNHLY and CDR2 is FYNNEI. This CDR3 is CASSERQAFF. CDR3 DNA: TGTGCCAGCAGTGAGCGGCAAGCTTTCTTT.

In nucleotides, the CDR3 is TGTGCCATTTGCCCCGACGGCAATCAGCCCCAGCATTTT. Amino acid sequence: CAICPDGNQPQHF. V and J are TRBV28 and TRBJ1-5; D ambiguous. The CDR3 is 13 amino acids. Germline V gives CDR1 MDHEN, CDR2 SYDVKM. The ends were cut back, 10 bases at V and 2 bases at J, with 12 bases in the middle.

V usage is TRBV18 and J usage is TRBJ1-3, with 9 bases matching TRBD1. The J segment lost 0 bases and the V segment lost 3 bases, leaving 3 bases of the junction unmatched. This CDR3 has 16 residues. The germline CDR1 and CDR2 sequences are KGHSH and LQKENI. CDR3 in amino acids: CASSPDRGFSGNTIYF. The CDR3 nucleotides are TGTGCCAGCTCACCGGACAGGGGCTTCTCTGGAAACACCATATATTTT.

The rearrangement links TRBV28 to TRBJ1-2; D gene uncertain. Germline assignment: CDR1 MDHEN and CDR2 SYDVKM. V was shortened by 7 bases and J by 3 bases, with 12 bases between the two germline ends. The CDR3 totals 13 residues. The CDR3 reads CASTPRQDYGYTF. CDR3 bases: TGTGCCAGCACCCCTCGGCAGGACTATGGCTACACCTTC.

The chain is built from TRBV7-9 and TRBJ2-5; 7 bases fit TRBD1. Per germline, CDR1 SEHNR and CDR2 FQNEAQ (reference sequence). This CDR3 is built from 17 residues. V shed 2 bases and J 4 bases; nucleotides not matched to a gene: 13. The CDR3 loop is CASSLTARGFRGETQYF. The CDR3 DNA follows: TGTGCCAGCAGCTTAACTGCCAGGGGGTTTCGTGGAGAGACCCAGTACTTC.

The rearrangement links TRBV2 to TRBJ2-5; 8 nucleotides line up with TRBD2. Germline V gene lookup returns CDR1 SNHLY and CDR2 FYNNEI. Trimming cost V 8 bases and J 7 bases; bases outside gene matches: 12. This CDR3 contains 14 residues. CDR3 in amino acids: CASSELAVDLTQYF. As DNA, the CDR3 is TGTGCCAGCTCCGAACTAGCGGTCGACTTGACCCAGTACTTC.

This sequence joins TRBV11-3 and TRBJ2-7, with D tentatively TRBD2 (5 bases). V was pared by 4 bases and J by 5 bases, with 18 bases between. Looked up from germline, CDR1 is SGHNT and CDR2 is YENEEA. This CDR3 is 15 amino acids long. The CDR3 loop reads CASSSRGSPFNEQYF. Written as DNA, the CDR3 is TGTGCCAGCAGCTCGCGAGGGAGCCCCTTCAACGAGCAGTACTTC.

The rearrangement joins TRBV5-1 to TRBJ1-2, with D maybe TRBD1 (5 bases). This CDR3 has 13 residues. CDR1 SGHRS and CDR2 YFSETQ come from the germline V gene. Trimming cost V 2 bases and J 4 bases, with 9 bases left between them. The CDR3 protein is CASSFGQSYGYTF. The CDR3 nucleotides are TGCGCCAGCAGCTTCGGACAAAGCTATGGCTACACCTTC.

The chain joins TRBV28 to TRBJ2-7; TRBD1 matches 8 bases. Germline-derived CDR1 and CDR2 are MDHEN and SYDVKM. V was clipped by 5 bases and J by 5 bases; unmatched bases: 5. The CDR3 is made up of 13 amino acids. DNA of the CDR3: TGTGCCAGCAGTCACGGACAGGGAGACGAGCAGTACTTC. Its translation is CASSHGQGDEQYF.